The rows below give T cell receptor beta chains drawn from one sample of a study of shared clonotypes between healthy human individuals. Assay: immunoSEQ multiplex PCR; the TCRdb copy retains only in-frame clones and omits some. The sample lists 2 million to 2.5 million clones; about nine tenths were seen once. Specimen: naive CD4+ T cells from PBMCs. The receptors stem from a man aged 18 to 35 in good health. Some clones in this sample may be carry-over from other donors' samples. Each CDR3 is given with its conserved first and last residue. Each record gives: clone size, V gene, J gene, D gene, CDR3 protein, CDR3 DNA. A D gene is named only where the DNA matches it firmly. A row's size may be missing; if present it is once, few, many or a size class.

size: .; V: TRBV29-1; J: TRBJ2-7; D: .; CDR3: CSVERDYEQYF; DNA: TGCAGCGTTGAGCGGGACTACGAGCAGTACTTC
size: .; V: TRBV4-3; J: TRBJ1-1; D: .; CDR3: CASSQSPQNTEAFF; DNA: TGCGCCAGCAGCCAATCCCCCCAGAACACTGAAGCTTTCTTT
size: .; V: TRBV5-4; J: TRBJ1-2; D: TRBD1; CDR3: CASSPDRGERDTF; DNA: TGTGCCAGCAGCCCCGACAGGGGGGAAAGGGACACCTTC
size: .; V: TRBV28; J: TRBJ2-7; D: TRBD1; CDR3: CASSSGQGDEQYF; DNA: TGTGCCAGCAGTTCCGGGCAGGGGGACGAGCAGTACTTC
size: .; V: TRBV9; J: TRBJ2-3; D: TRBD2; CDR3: CASSVRLATSTDTQYF; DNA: TGTGCCAGCAGCGTCCGACTAGCGACTAGCACAGATACGCAGTATTTT
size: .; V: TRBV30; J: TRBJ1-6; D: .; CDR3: CAWGSGVNSPLHF; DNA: TGTGCCTGGGGTTCAGGGGTAAATTCACCCCTCCACTTT
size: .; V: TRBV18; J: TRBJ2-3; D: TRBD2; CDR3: CASSPPETSGRGLF; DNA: TGTGCCAGCTCACCACCTGAAACTAGCGGACGGGGACTTTTT
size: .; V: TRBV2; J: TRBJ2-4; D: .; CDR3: CASKADKNIQYF; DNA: TGTGCCAGCAAAGCGGACAAAAACATTCAGTACTTC
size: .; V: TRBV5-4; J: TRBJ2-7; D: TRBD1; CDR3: CASSSGTGAHSSYEQYF; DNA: TGTGCCAGCAGCTCCGGGACAGGGGCACATTCCTCCTACGAGCAGTACTTC
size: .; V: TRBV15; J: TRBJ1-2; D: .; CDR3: CATSRDYAAHYGYTF; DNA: TGTGCCACCAGCAGAGATTATGCAGCACACTATGGCTACACCTTC
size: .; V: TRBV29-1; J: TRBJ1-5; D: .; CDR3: CSVESENSNQPQHF; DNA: TGCAGCGTTGAATCGGAGAATAGCAATCAGCCCCAGCATTTT
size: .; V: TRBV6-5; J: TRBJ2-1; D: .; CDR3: CASSYGHEQFF; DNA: TGTGCCAGCAGTTATGGCCATGAGCAGTTCTTC
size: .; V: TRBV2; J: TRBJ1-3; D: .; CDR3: CARSGGRSGNTIYF; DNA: TGTGCCAGGTCCGGGGGACGCTCTGGAAACACCATATATTTT
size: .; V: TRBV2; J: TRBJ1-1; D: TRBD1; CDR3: CASSGTGVNTEAFF; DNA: TGTGCCAGCAGTGGGACAGGGGTCAACACTGAAGCTTTCTTT
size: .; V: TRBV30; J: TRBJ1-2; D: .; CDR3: CASHRAGVYGYTF; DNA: TGTGCCTCACACAGGGCTGGGGTCTATGGCTACACCTTC
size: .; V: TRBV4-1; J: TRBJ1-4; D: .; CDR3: CASSQVGTSTNEKLFF; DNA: TGCGCCAGCAGCCAAGTCGGGACTTCAACTAATGAAAAACTGTTTTTT
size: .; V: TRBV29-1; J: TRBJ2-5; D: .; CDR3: CSVPRVAKQETQYF; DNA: TGCAGCGTACCCCGGGTAGCTAAGCAAGAGACCCAGTACTTC
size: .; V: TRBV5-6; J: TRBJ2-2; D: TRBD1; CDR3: CASSRDRLSRELFF; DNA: TGTGCCAGCAGCCGGGACAGGTTGTCGCGGGAGCTGTTTTTT
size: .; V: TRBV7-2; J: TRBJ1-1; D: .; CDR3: CASSGVRTEAFF; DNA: TGTGCCAGCAGCGGCGTAAGGACTGAAGCTTTCTTT
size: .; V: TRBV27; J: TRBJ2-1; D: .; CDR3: CASSSTPRSYNEQFF; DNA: TGTGCCAGCAGTTCCACACCGCGCTCCTACAATGAGCAGTTCTTC
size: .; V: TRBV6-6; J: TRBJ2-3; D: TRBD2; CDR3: CASSWTSGRGTDTQYF; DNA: TGTGCCAGCAGTTGGACTAGCGGGAGAGGGACAGATACGCAGTATTTT
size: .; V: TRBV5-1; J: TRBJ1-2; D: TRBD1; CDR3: CASSPRTGLAYGYTF; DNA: TGCGCCAGCAGCCCCAGGACAGGCCTGGCCTATGGCTACACCTTC
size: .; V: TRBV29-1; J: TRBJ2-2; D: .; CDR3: CSVDSGNTGELFF; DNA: TGCAGCGTGGACTCGGGGAACACCGGGGAGCTGTTTTTT
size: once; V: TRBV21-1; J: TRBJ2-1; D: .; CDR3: CASSPKLAGAYNEQFF; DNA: TGTGCCAGCAGCCCGAAGCTTGCGGGAGCCTACAATGAGCAGTTCTTC
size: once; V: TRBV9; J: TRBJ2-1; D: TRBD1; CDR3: CASSVVGTGSYNEQFF; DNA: TGTGCCAGCAGCGTAGTCGGGACAGGGTCCTACAATGAGCAGTTCTTC
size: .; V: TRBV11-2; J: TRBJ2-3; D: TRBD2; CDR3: CASSSDSGGRVDTQYF; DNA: TGTGCCAGCAGCTCAGATTCGGGCGGGAGGGTTGATACGCAGTATTTT
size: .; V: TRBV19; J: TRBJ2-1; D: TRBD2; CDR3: CASSARNGRANEQFF; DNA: TGTGCCAGTAGTGCCCGGAACGGGAGGGCCAATGAGCAGTTCTTC
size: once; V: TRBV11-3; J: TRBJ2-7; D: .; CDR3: CASSLGGGAYEQYF; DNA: TGTGCCAGCAGCTTGGGTGGCGGGGCCTACGAGCAGTACTTC
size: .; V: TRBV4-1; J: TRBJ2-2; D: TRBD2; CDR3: CASSQVPAGRRVGELFF; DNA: TGCGCCAGCAGCCAAGTCCCGGCCGGGAGGCGGGTCGGGGAGCTGTTTTTT
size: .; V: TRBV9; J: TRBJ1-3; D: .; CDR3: CASSVAWGGSGNTIYF; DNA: TGTGCCAGCAGCGTAGCTTGGGGAGGTTCTGGAAACACCATATATTTT
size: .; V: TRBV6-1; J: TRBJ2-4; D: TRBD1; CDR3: CASSEAPGDRVGRAKNIQYF; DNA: TGTGCCAGCAGTGAAGCGCCTGGGGACAGGGTTGGTCGGGCCAAAAACATTCAGTACTTC
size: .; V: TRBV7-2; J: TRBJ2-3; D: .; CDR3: CASKRISSTDTQYF; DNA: TGTGCCAGCAAGCGGATTTCTAGCACAGATACGCAGTATTTT
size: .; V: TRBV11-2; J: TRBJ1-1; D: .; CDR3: CASSLVSGGRAEAFF; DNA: TGTGCCAGCAGCTTAGTTTCGGGGGGGAGGGCTGAAGCTTTCTTT
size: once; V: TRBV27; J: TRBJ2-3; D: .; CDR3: CASSLSGVGTQYF; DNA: TGTGCCAGCAGTTTATCGGGAGTGGGTACGCAGTATTTT
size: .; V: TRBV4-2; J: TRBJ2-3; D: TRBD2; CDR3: CASSQETGTSTGGTDTQYF; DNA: TGTGCCAGCAGCCAAGAAACCGGGACTAGCACTGGTGGCACAGATACGCAGTATTTT
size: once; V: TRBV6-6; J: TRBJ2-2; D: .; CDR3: CASRGLTGAKTGELFF; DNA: TGTGCCAGCAGAGGTTTGACGGGAGCCAAGACCGGGGAGCTGTTTTTT
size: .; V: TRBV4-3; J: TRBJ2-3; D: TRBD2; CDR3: CASSHGLAGITDTQYF; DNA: TGCGCCAGCAGCCACGGACTAGCGGGGATCACAGATACGCAGTATTTT
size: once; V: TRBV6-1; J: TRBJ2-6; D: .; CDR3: CASSVAVYRSGANVLTF; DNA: TGTGCCAGCAGTGTCGCAGTGTACCGCTCTGGGGCCAACGTCCTGACTTTC
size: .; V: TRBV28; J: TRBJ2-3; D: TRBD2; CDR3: CASSLSGRASSTDTQYF; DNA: TGTGCCAGCAGTTTAAGCGGGAGGGCTTCTAGCACAGATACGCAGTATTTT
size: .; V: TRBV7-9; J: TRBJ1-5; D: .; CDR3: CASSPSSNQPQHF; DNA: TGTGCCAGCAGCCCTAGTAGCAATCAGCCCCAGCATTTT
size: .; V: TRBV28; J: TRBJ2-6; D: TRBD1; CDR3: CASSGQGAVGANVLTF; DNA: TGTGCCAGCTCGGGACAGGGGGCCGTTGGGGCCAACGTCCTGACTTTC
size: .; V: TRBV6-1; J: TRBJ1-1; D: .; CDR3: CASILSPLNTEAFF; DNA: TGTGCCAGCATCCTTTCCCCCCTGAACACTGAAGCTTTCTTT
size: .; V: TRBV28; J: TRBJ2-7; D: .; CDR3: CASTRNSYEQYF; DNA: TGTGCCAGCACCCGGAACTCCTACGAGCAGTACTTC
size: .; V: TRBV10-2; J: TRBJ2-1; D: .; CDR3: CASSESILRLSYNEQFF; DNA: TGCGCCAGCAGTGAGTCGATCTTGCGTCTTTCCTACAATGAGCAGTTCTTC
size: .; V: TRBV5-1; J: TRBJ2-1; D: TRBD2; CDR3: CASSLVPSGNYEQFF; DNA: TGCGCCAGCAGCTTGGTGCCTAGCGGGAACTATGAGCAGTTCTTC
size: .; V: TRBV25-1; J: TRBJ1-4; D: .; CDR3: CASSGLGSQIGEKLFF; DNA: TGTGCCAGCAGTGGGCTCGGGTCTCAGATAGGGGAAAAACTGTTTTTT
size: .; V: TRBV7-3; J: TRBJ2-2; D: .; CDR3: CASSLLGQQNTGELFF; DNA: TGTGCCAGCAGCTTATTAGGGCAGCAGAACACCGGGGAGCTGTTTTTT
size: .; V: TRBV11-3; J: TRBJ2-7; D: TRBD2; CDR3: CASSLRSGRISNEQYF; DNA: TGTGCCAGCAGCCTACGTAGCGGGAGAATCAGCAACGAGCAGTACTTC
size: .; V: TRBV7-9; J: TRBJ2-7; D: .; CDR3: CASSLDGTYEQYF; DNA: TGTGCCAGCAGCTTAGACGGAACCTACGAGCAGTACTTC
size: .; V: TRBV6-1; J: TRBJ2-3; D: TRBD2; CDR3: CASTLMLAGGDTQYF; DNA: TGTGCCAGCACCTTGATGCTAGCGGGAGGAGATACGCAGTATTTT
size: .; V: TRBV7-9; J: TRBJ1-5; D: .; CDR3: CASSPPSWLGGGSQPQHF; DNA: TGTGCCAGCAGCCCTCCCAGCTGGTTAGGGGGGGGCAGTCAGCCCCAGCATTTT
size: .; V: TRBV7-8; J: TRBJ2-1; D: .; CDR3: CASSLARVAPAEQFF; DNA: TGTGCCAGCAGCTTAGCGAGGGTAGCCCCGGCGGAGCAGTTCTTC
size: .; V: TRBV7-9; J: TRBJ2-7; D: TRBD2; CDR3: CASSGEGYEQYF; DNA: TGTGCCAGCAGTGGGGAGGGCTACGAGCAGTACTTC
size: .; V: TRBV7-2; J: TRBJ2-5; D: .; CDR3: CASSPVFRRQETQYF; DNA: TGTGCCAGCAGCCCCGTTTTCCGAAGGCAAGAGACCCAGTACTTC
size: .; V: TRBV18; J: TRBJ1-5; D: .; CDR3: CASSPENPGRNQPQHF; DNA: TGTGCCAGCTCACCCGAAAACCCGGGCCGCAATCAGCCCCAGCATTTT
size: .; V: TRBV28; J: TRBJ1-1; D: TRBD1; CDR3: CATRTGGTEAFF; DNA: TGTGCCACCAGGACAGGAGGAACTGAAGCTTTCTTT
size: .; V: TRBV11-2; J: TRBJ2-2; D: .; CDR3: CASSPDNLSGELFF; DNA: TGTGCCAGCAGCCCCGATAACCTTAGCGGGGAGCTGTTTTTT
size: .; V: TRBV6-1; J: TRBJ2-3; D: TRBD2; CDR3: CASAGTSVDTQYF; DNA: TGTGCCAGCGCCGGGACTAGTGTTGATACGCAGTATTTT